The 18 T cell receptor beta chains below come from one sample, sequenced in a study of blood T cell repertoires in COVID-19. Some clones are missing from TCRdb's copy, which holds only in-frame ones; the method was immunoSEQ multiplex PCR. The sample records under 200,000 clones, just under 90% being singletons. The sequencing input was peripheral blood. All receptors derive from a woman aged 65 to 85 with COVID-19, enrolled during active disease.

This chain connects TRBV28 to TRBJ1-1; D may be TRBD1 (5 bases). Trimming pared 5 bases from V and 0 bases from J, leaving 13 bases between. Germline V lookup: CDR1 MDHEN, CDR2 SYDVKM. CDR3 size: 15 residues. CDR3 residues: CASSTQGRLNTEAFF. The CDR3 bases are TGTGCCAGCAGTACGCAGGGCAGGTTGAACACTGAAGCTTTCTTT.

DNA of the CDR3: TGTGCCAGCAGCTCCCAAAGGCACTTCCCCGGGGAGACCCAGTACTTC. Protein sequence: CASSSQRHFPGETQYF. The genes are TRBV7-2 and TRBJ2-5; D uncertain. Germline values: CDR1 SGHTA, CDR2 FQGNSA. V shed 4 bases and J shed 5 bases, with 20 bases lying between them. The CDR3 has 16 residues.

The chain has TRBV7-8 and TRBJ2-1; D gene ambiguous. This CDR3 spans 16 amino acids. The germline V gene encodes CDR1 SGHVS and CDR2 FQNEAQ. Trimming removed 6 bases at V and 0 bases at J, with 15 bases between. Here the CDR3 DNA reads TGTGCCAGCAGGCCATCACGACTGGCCTCCTACAATGAGCAGTTCTTC. It is translated as CASRPSRLASYNEQFF. Supplemented by reference TRBV7-8 and TRBJ2-1, the full variable domain reads GAGVSQSPRYKVAKRGQDVALRCDPISGHVSLFWYQQALGQGPEFLTYFQNEAQLDKSGLPSDRFFAERPEGSVSTLKIQRTQQEDSAVYLCASRPSRLASYNEQFFGPGTRLTVL.

This clone was counted a few times. V and J are TRBV6-7 and TRBJ2-3, with 12 bases fitting TRBD2. TRBV6-7 is reported as an ORF; its role is uncertain. The V gene end was trimmed by 6 bases and the J gene end by 0 bases; junction bases not matched to a gene: 4. The CDR3 extends over 16 amino acids. The CDR3 protein is CASSGLAGLSTDTQYF. As DNA, the CDR3 is TGTGCCAGCAGCGGACTAGCGGGGCTTAGCACAGATACGCAGTATTTT.

This chain connects TRBV28 to TRBJ1-2; possibly TRBD1 for D (6 bases). The V end was cut by 8 bases, the J end by 4 bases, with 14 bases between. The germline CDR1 and CDR2 sequences are MDHEN and SYDVKM. This CDR3 has 13 residues. Written as DNA, the CDR3 is TGTGCCAGCTCCCTGAGGGGGATCTATGGCTACACCTTC. Translated, it gives CASSLRGIYGYTF.

The CDR3 DNA is TGCGCCAGCAGCCAAGATTCCGGACTAGCGGACTACAATGAGCAGTTCTTC. It specifies CASSQDSGLADYNEQFF. This chain links TRBV4-1 with TRBJ2-1, with 10 bases that match TRBD2. The CDR3 loop spans 17 amino acids. V shed 0 bases, J shed 3 bases, and the junction held 5 bases outside the gene matches. The germline V gene encodes CDR1 MGHRA and CDR2 YSYEKL.

The chain has TRBV4-2 and TRBJ1-1; tentative D call: TRBD1 (6 bases). Germline assignment: CDR1 LGHNA and CDR2 YNFKEQ. This CDR3 is 16 amino acids long. V was clipped by 4 bases and J by 3 bases, with 18 bases between them. CDR3 in amino acids: CASSLGEGGGYTEAFF. The CDR3 DNA is TGTGCCAGCAGCCTAGGGGAGGGGGGAGGCTACACTGAAGCTTTCTTT.

J is TRBJ2-1 and V is TRBV6-4; D possibly corresponds to TRBD2 (6 bases). The CDR3 covers 13 residues. Trimming stripped 7 bases from V and 12 bases from J, with 19 bases between. Looked up from germline, CDR1 is MRHNA and CDR2 is SNTAGT. The CDR3 reads CASTREGTFSQFF. In DNA, the CDR3 is TGTGCCAGCACTAGGGAAGGGACTTTTTCGCAGTTCTTC.

The CDR3 coding sequence is TGCGCCAGCAGCCCCCGACAGGGGGCGGGCTATGGCTACACCTTC. Residues: CASSPRQGAGYGYTF. The V and J genes are TRBV5-1 and TRBJ1-2, with 10 bases matching TRBD1. The CDR3 length is 15 residues. V trimming: 4 bases; J trimming: 4 bases; junction bases outside the gene matches: 7. The germline gives CDR1 SGHRS, CDR2 YFSETQ.

This clone came up a few times. This chain uses TRBV18 with TRBJ2-7, with TRBD1 identical over 7 bases. The CDR3 has 15 amino acids. With V trimmed by 3 bases and J by 2 bases, 7 bases remained unmatched. The germline gives CDR1 KGHSH, CDR2 LQKENI. CDR3 region: CASSPSGTVAYEQYF. For the CDR3, the DNA is TGTGCCAGCTCACCTTCTGGGACAGTCGCCTACGAGCAGTACTTC.

This chain joins TRBV11-2 and TRBJ1-2; 9 positions match TRBD1. The CDR3 loop spans 16 amino acids. CDR1 is SGHAT and CDR2 is FQNNGV in the germline V gene. Trimming cost V 6 bases and J 7 bases; bases outside gene matches: 15. DNA for the CDR3: TGTGCCAGCAGTCGCAAGCCGGGACAGGGAATTGGTGGCTACACCTTC. Encoded protein: CASSRKPGQGIGGYTF. The full variable domain, its missing parts supplied by reference TRBV11-2 and TRBJ1-2, is EAGVAQSPRYKIIEKRQSVAFWCNPISGHATLYWYQQILGQGPKLLIQFQNNGVVDDSQLPKDRFSAERLKGVDSTLKIQPAKLEDSAVYLCASSRKPGQGIGGYTFGSGTRLTVV.

The gene calls are TRBV14 and TRBJ2-3; a weak D match, TRBD1 (5 bases). V was pared by 3 bases and J by 3 bases, with 13 bases between. Germline V CDR1 and CDR2: SGHDN, FVKESK. The CDR3 runs 15 residues. Written as DNA, the CDR3 is TGTGCCAGCAGCCACACCTCAGGGATGACAGATACGCAGTATTTT. Protein: CASSHTSGMTDTQYF.

The gene calls are TRBV30 and TRBJ2-1, with TRBD2 matching over 9 bases. CDR1 is GTSNPN and CDR2 is SVGIG in the germline V gene (reference sequence). The CDR3 has 15 amino acids. V lost 1 base to trimming and J lost 6 bases; unmatched junction nucleotides: 7. The CDR3 loop is CAWSGWGGGVNEQFF. The CDR3, as DNA: TGTGCCTGGAGTGGCTGGGGCGGGGGGGTCAATGAGCAGTTCTTC.

V and J are TRBV6-5 and TRBJ1-6, with 8 positions matching TRBD1. Trimming removed 6 bases from V and 10 bases from J; junction bases left unmatched: 5. This CDR3 spans 13 amino acids. CDR1 MNHEY and CDR2 SVGAGI come from the germline V gene. The CDR3 here is CASSGDRQSPLHF. CDR3 coding DNA: TGTGCCAGCAGCGGGGACAGGCAATCACCCCTCCACTTT.

V usage is TRBV3-1 (or the pseudogene TRBV3-2) and J usage is TRBJ2-7; D may be TRBD2 (6 bases). The CDR3 covers 15 residues. In germline, CDR1 is LGHDT, CDR2 YNNKEL (reference sequence). Trimming took 1 base from V and 5 from J, leaving 15 bases between them. The CDR3 sequence: CASSQVGAGLNEQYF. The CDR3, as DNA: TGTGCCAGCAGCCAAGTAGGGGCGGGGTTAAACGAGCAGTACTTC.

The chain uses TRBV7-2 and TRBJ2-7, with 9 bases that match TRBD1. From germline, CDR1 is SGHTA and CDR2 FQGNSA. The V segment lost 5 bases and the J segment 3 bases; nucleotides outside the gene matches: 5. The CDR3 loop spans 14 amino acids. CDR3 in DNA: TGTGCCAGCAGCACAGGGGGCCCGTACTACGAGCAGTACTTC. Translation: CASSTGGPYYEQYF.

The gene calls are TRBV2 and TRBJ2-2; 13 nucleotides agree with TRBD2. CDR3 length equals 16 residues. J gave up 0 bases and V 8 bases, and 3 bases lay outside the gene matches. In germline, CDR1 is SNHLY, CDR2 FYNNEI. The CDR3 DNA reads TGTGCCAGCGGACTAGCGGGGGCCTCGAACACCGGGGAGCTGTTTTTT. The encoded protein is CASGLAGASNTGELFF.

This chain uses TRBV28 with TRBJ2-4; tentative D call: TRBD2 (5 bases). There are 14 residues in the CDR3. Germline CDR1 reads MDHEN; CDR2 reads SYDVKM. Trimming cost V 5 bases and J 2 bases, with 10 bases left between them. This chain's CDR3 is CASSGTGTKNIQYF. CDR3 coding DNA: TGTGCCAGCAGTGGAACCGGGACCAAAAACATTCAGTACTTC.